These T cell receptor beta chains were read from a single sample in a study of beta chain features in type 1 diabetes. Here immunoSEQ multiplex PCR was the method, and the copy in TCRdb shows in-frame clones only, minus some. Of about 930,000 clones in the sample, 15% to 20% were seen once. The sample comprised naive CD4+ T cells from blood. The receptors come from a woman aged 18 to 35 in good health. Both conserved end residues are part of each CDR3. A D gene is named only where the DNA matches it firmly. The size of a clone is reported for some rows only, either as once, few or many, or as a class for expanded clones.

J gene: TRBJ1-3
clone size: few
V gene: TRBV4-1
D gene: TRBD1
CDR3 DNA: TGCGCCAGCAGCCAAGACAGGGGGCTCGGAAACACCATATATTTT
CDR3 protein: CASSQDRGLGNTIYF

J gene: TRBJ2-1
clone size: -
V gene: TRBV9
D gene: -
CDR3 DNA: TGTGCCAGCAGCTTAGTTGGACAATACAATGAGCAGTTCTTC
CDR3 protein: CASSLVGQYNEQFF

J gene: TRBJ1-5
clone size: -
V gene: TRBV4-2
D gene: -
CDR3 DNA: TGTGCCAGCAGCCAAGTTATTGCAGGGAGCAATCAGCCCCAGCATTTT
CDR3 protein: CASSQVIAGSNQPQHF

J gene: TRBJ2-5
clone size: -
V gene: TRBV4-2
D gene: TRBD2
CDR3 DNA: TGTGCCAGCAGCCAAGCAAACGGGAGGGCCCTCGGGGAGACCCAGTACTTC
CDR3 protein: CASSQANGRALGETQYF

J gene: TRBJ2-3
clone size: -
V gene: TRBV18
D gene: -
CDR3 DNA: TGTGCCAGCTCAGCCTCTACAGATACGCAGTATTTT
CDR3 protein: CASSASTDTQYF

J gene: TRBJ2-7
clone size: -
V gene: TRBV6-5
D gene: TRBD1
CDR3 DNA: TGTGCCAGCAGACCGGGACAGGGGTCTTACGAGCAGTACTTC
CDR3 protein: CASRPGQGSYEQYF

J gene: TRBJ2-7
clone size: -
V gene: TRBV9
D gene: -
CDR3 DNA: TGTGCCAGCAGCGTAGACGTGAGGGGGGCCGAGCAGTACTTC
CDR3 protein: CASSVDVRGAEQYF

J gene: TRBJ1-3
clone size: few
V gene: TRBV9
D gene: TRBD1
CDR3 DNA: TGTGCCAGCAGCGTATATGACAGGGGGCTAGGAGGAAACACCATATATTTT
CDR3 protein: CASSVYDRGLGGNTIYF

J gene: TRBJ1-2
clone size: -
V gene: TRBV15
D gene: TRBD1
CDR3 DNA: TGTGCCACCAGCATGGGACAGGGATATGGCTACACCTTC
CDR3 protein: CATSMGQGYGYTF

J gene: TRBJ1-1
clone size: few
V gene: TRBV7-3
D gene: -
CDR3 DNA: TGTGCCAGCAGCTTTCAACCGGGACGGTCGAACACTGAAGCTTTCTTT
CDR3 protein: CASSFQPGRSNTEAFF

J gene: TRBJ2-7
clone size: -
V gene: TRBV5-5
D gene: -
CDR3 DNA: TGTGCCAGCAGCGCGACAGTATCCTACGAGCAGTACTTC
CDR3 protein: CASSATVSYEQYF

J gene: TRBJ2-1
clone size: few
V gene: TRBV6-6
D gene: -
CDR3 DNA: TGTGCCAGCATCCCGATTGGGCTTAATGAGCAGTTCTTC
CDR3 protein: CASIPIGLNEQFF

J gene: TRBJ1-4
clone size: few
V gene: TRBV5-4
D gene: -
CDR3 DNA: TGTGCCAGCAGCTTTGGTAGGCGTACGCCTGAAAAACTGTTTTTT
CDR3 protein: CASSFGRRTPEKLFF

J gene: TRBJ2-1
clone size: -
V gene: TRBV5-1
D gene: TRBD2
CDR3 DNA: TGCGCCAGCAGCACGGGACTAGCGGGAGGCAATGAGCAGTTCTTC
CDR3 protein: CASSTGLAGGNEQFF

J gene: TRBJ2-4
clone size: -
V gene: TRBV5-6
D gene: -
CDR3 DNA: TGTGCCAGCAGCCCCAGCCTTTTGATCAAGACCAAAAACATTCAGTACTTC
CDR3 protein: CASSPSLLIKTKNIQYF

J gene: TRBJ2-7
clone size: few
V gene: TRBV28
D gene: TRBD2
CDR3 DNA: TGTGCCAGCAATTCATTCGGACTAGTGCGGGGTGGCGAGCAGTACTTC
CDR3 protein: CASNSFGLVRGGEQYF

J gene: TRBJ2-7
clone size: -
V gene: TRBV14
D gene: -
CDR3 DNA: TGTGCCAGCAGCCAAGATAGATCCCTTACCTACGAGCAGTACTTC
CDR3 protein: CASSQDRSLTYEQYF

J gene: TRBJ1-1
clone size: few
V gene: TRBV11-2
D gene: -
CDR3 DNA: TGTGCCAGCAGCTTAGGCCAGAACACTGAAGCTTTCTTT
CDR3 protein: CASSLGQNTEAFF

J gene: TRBJ2-1
clone size: -
V gene: TRBV28
D gene: TRBD2
CDR3 DNA: TGTGCCAGCAGTGTGCCGGGACTAGCGGGAGTTTATGAGCAGTTCTTC
CDR3 protein: CASSVPGLAGVYEQFF

J gene: TRBJ2-7
clone size: few
V gene: TRBV5-5
D gene: TRBD2
CDR3 DNA: TGTGCCAGCAGCCAAGCGGGGACTAGCCTCTACGAGCAGTACTTC
CDR3 protein: CASSQAGTSLYEQYF

J gene: TRBJ1-1
clone size: few
V gene: TRBV28
D gene: -
CDR3 DNA: TGTGCCAGCAGATCCCCGCCCGGACAGCGCACTGAAGCTTTCTTT
CDR3 protein: CASRSPPGQRTEAFF

J gene: TRBJ2-2
clone size: -
V gene: TRBV7-2
D gene: -
CDR3 DNA: TGTGCCAGCAGCTTCGACACCGACACCGGGGAGCTGTTTTTT
CDR3 protein: CASSFDTDTGELFF

J gene: TRBJ2-1
clone size: -
V gene: TRBV9
D gene: TRBD2
CDR3 DNA: TGTGCCAGCAGCAAAAGCGGGAGTAGTAACAATGAGCAGTTCTTC
CDR3 protein: CASSKSGSSNNEQFF

J gene: TRBJ2-3
clone size: -
V gene: TRBV7-8
D gene: TRBD2
CDR3 DNA: TGTGCCAGCAGCCATCGAGCGGGAGTTGCAGATACGCAGTATTTT
CDR3 protein: CASSHRAGVADTQYF

J gene: TRBJ2-1
clone size: -
V gene: TRBV2
D gene: -
CDR3 DNA: TGTGCCAGCAGTTTCCGACAGGCTTCCTCCTACAATGAGCAGTTCTTC
CDR3 protein: CASSFRQASSYNEQFF

J gene: TRBJ2-3
clone size: -
V gene: TRBV11-2
D gene: TRBD2
CDR3 DNA: TGTGCCAGCAGCTTTCACACCGGGACTAGCGTAGATACGCAGTATTTT
CDR3 protein: CASSFHTGTSVDTQYF

J gene: TRBJ2-4
clone size: -
V gene: TRBV5-1
D gene: -
CDR3 DNA: TGCGCCAGCAGCAGGGAAAACATTCAGTACTTC
CDR3 protein: CASSRENIQYF

J gene: TRBJ2-6
clone size: -
V gene: TRBV7-9
D gene: -
CDR3 DNA: TGTGCCAGCAGCAACACTAGTGCTGGGGCCAACGTCCTGACTTTC
CDR3 protein: CASSNTSAGANVLTF

J gene: TRBJ2-1
clone size: -
V gene: TRBV28
D gene: -
CDR3 DNA: TGTGCCAGCAGTTTTGTGGATGAGCAGTTCTTC
CDR3 protein: CASSFVDEQFF

J gene: TRBJ1-5
clone size: few
V gene: TRBV2
D gene: -
CDR3 DNA: TGTGCCAGCAGTGTCGAAGGGACCGGGAATCAGCCCCAGCATTTT
CDR3 protein: CASSVEGTGNQPQHF

J gene: TRBJ1-2
clone size: few
V gene: TRBV7-3
D gene: -
CDR3 DNA: TGTGCCAGCAGCTCCGGGAGAAACTATGGCTACACCTTC
CDR3 protein: CASSSGRNYGYTF

J gene: TRBJ2-3
clone size: -
V gene: TRBV9
D gene: TRBD2
CDR3 DNA: TGTGCCAGCAGCGCTCTAGCGGGGACCATCACAGATACGCAGTATTTT
CDR3 protein: CASSALAGTITDTQYF

J gene: TRBJ2-1
clone size: few
V gene: TRBV7-2
D gene: -
CDR3 DNA: TGTGCCAGCAGCCCAAAGACGGGATACAATGAGCAGTTCTTC
CDR3 protein: CASSPKTGYNEQFF

J gene: TRBJ1-2
clone size: -
V gene: TRBV15
D gene: -
CDR3 DNA: TGTGCCACCAGCAGAGGACAGTTTAGCTACACCTTC
CDR3 protein: CATSRGQFSYTF

J gene: TRBJ2-3
clone size: few
V gene: TRBV7-2
D gene: TRBD1
CDR3 DNA: TGTGCCAGCAGCCTCGGACAGGGAAGCACAGATACGCAGTATTTT
CDR3 protein: CASSLGQGSTDTQYF

J gene: TRBJ2-1
clone size: few
V gene: TRBV5-1
D gene: -
CDR3 DNA: TGCGCCAGCAGCCAATATGGAGGACCGTACAATGAGCAGTTCTTC
CDR3 protein: CASSQYGGPYNEQFF

J gene: TRBJ1-4
clone size: -
V gene: TRBV11-1
D gene: -
CDR3 DNA: TGTGCCAGCAGCTGGAACCTAGGACAACCTCTGTTTTTT
CDR3 protein: CASSWNLGQPLFF

J gene: TRBJ2-5
clone size: few
V gene: TRBV7-9
D gene: -
CDR3 DNA: TGTGCCAGCAGCGACGGATTCGACTACGCAGGACTCGTGACCCAGTACTTC
CDR3 protein: CASSDGFDYAGLVTQYF

J gene: TRBJ2-7
clone size: -
V gene: TRBV6-5
D gene: -
CDR3 DNA: TGTGCCAGCAGGTTCCGGGGTCGGACCTACGAGCAGTACTTC
CDR3 protein: CASRFRGRTYEQYF

J gene: TRBJ1-5
clone size: few
V gene: TRBV6-1
D gene: -
CDR3 DNA: TGTGCCAGCAGTGTCTCACAGGATCAGCCCCAGCATTTT
CDR3 protein: CASSVSQDQPQHF

J gene: TRBJ1-2
clone size: -
V gene: TRBV7-9
D gene: TRBD1
CDR3 DNA: TGTGCCAGCAGCTTAGCGGACAGGGGTGTCTTTGGCTACACCTTC
CDR3 protein: CASSLADRGVFGYTF

J gene: TRBJ2-3
clone size: -
V gene: TRBV2
D gene: TRBD2
CDR3 DNA: TGTGCCAGCAGTGAAACCACTAGCGGTACTGATACGCAGTATTTT
CDR3 protein: CASSETTSGTDTQYF

J gene: TRBJ2-1
clone size: -
V gene: TRBV7-3
D gene: -
CDR3 DNA: TGTGCCAGCAGCTTCCAGGGCGGTCTAAGGGAAGAGCAGTTCTTC
CDR3 protein: CASSFQGGLREEQFF

J gene: TRBJ2-2
clone size: -
V gene: TRBV29-1
D gene: -
CDR3 DNA: TGCAGCGTTCTTAACGACATCACCGGGGAGCTGTTTTTT
CDR3 protein: CSVLNDITGELFF

J gene: TRBJ2-3
clone size: -
V gene: TRBV10-2
D gene: TRBD2
CDR3 DNA: TGCGCCACCAAGACTAGCGGGAGTACAGATACGCAGTATTTT
CDR3 protein: CATKTSGSTDTQYF

J gene: TRBJ2-7
clone size: -
V gene: TRBV5-4
D gene: -
CDR3 DNA: TGTGCCAGCAGCTTGCAAACGGGACAAGGCGAGCAGTACTTC
CDR3 protein: CASSLQTGQGEQYF

J gene: TRBJ1-2
clone size: few
V gene: TRBV4-2
D gene: -
CDR3 DNA: TGTGCCAGCAGCCTTATCCGCGAAGGGGGTAACTATGGCTACACCTTC
CDR3 protein: CASSLIREGGNYGYTF

J gene: TRBJ2-1
clone size: few
V gene: TRBV11-2
D gene: -
CDR3 DNA: TGTGCCAGCAGCTCGTTTAGCGACAATGAGCAGTTCTTC
CDR3 protein: CASSSFSDNEQFF

J gene: TRBJ2-5
clone size: -
V gene: TRBV7-6
D gene: -
CDR3 DNA: TGTGCCAGCAGTAACAGGGAGGTGGAGACCCAGTACTTC
CDR3 protein: CASSNREVETQYF

J gene: TRBJ2-1
clone size: few
V gene: TRBV27
D gene: -
CDR3 DNA: TGTGCCAGCAGTACTGGCAGGCATGAGCAGTTCTTC
CDR3 protein: CASSTGRHEQFF

J gene: TRBJ2-7
clone size: few
V gene: TRBV28
D gene: -
CDR3 DNA: TGTGCCAGCAGTTTACCACTAGGCTACGAGCAGTACTTC
CDR3 protein: CASSLPLGYEQYF

J gene: TRBJ1-5
clone size: few
V gene: TRBV5-8
D gene: -
CDR3 DNA: TGTGCCAGCAGCTTTGTAGGGGCGCAAGCCTATCAGCCCCAGCATTTT
CDR3 protein: CASSFVGAQAYQPQHF

J gene: TRBJ2-5
clone size: few
V gene: TRBV5-1
D gene: TRBD2
CDR3 DNA: TGCGCCAGCAGCTTGGCCAGTCTAGCGGGACCAGGGGATCAAGAGACCCAGTACTTC
CDR3 protein: CASSLASLAGPGDQETQYF

J gene: TRBJ2-1
clone size: -
V gene: TRBV5-4
D gene: -
CDR3 DNA: TGTGCCAGCGCGGCAGGACGATACAATGAGCAGTTCTTC
CDR3 protein: CASAAGRYNEQFF

J gene: TRBJ1-1
clone size: few
V gene: TRBV14
D gene: -
CDR3 DNA: TGTGCCAGCAGCCAAGTTTATGTCACTGAAGCTTTCTTT
CDR3 protein: CASSQVYVTEAFF

J gene: TRBJ1-2
clone size: -
V gene: TRBV18
D gene: -
CDR3 DNA: TGTGCCAGCTCACCCCAGGAAGCCTTTTTCTATGGCTACACCTTC
CDR3 protein: CASSPQEAFFYGYTF

J gene: TRBJ2-1
clone size: -
V gene: TRBV18
D gene: TRBD2
CDR3 DNA: TGTGCCAGCTCACCCCTAGCGGGAGTAAATGAGCAGTTCTTC
CDR3 protein: CASSPLAGVNEQFF